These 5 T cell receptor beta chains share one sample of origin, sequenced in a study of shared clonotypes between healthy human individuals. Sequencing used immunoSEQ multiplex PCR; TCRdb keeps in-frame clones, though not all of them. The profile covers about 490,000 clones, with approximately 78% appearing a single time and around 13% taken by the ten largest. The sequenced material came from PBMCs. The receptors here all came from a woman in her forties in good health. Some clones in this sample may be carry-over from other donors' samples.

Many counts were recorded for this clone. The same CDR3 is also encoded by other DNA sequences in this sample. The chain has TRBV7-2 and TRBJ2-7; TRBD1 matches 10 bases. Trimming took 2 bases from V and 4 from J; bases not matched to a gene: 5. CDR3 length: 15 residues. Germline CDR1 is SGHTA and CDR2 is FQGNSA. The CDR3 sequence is CASSLTGTGEYEQYF. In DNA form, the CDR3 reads TGTGCCAGCAGCTTAACCGGGACAGGGGAGTACGAGCAGTACTTC.

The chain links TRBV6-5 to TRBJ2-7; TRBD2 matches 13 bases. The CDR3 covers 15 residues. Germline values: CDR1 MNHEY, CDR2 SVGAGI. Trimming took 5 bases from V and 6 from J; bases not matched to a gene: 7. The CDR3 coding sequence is TGTGCCAGCAGTAAGGGACTAGCGGGATTAAGCGAGCAGTACTTC. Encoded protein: CASSKGLAGLSEQYF.

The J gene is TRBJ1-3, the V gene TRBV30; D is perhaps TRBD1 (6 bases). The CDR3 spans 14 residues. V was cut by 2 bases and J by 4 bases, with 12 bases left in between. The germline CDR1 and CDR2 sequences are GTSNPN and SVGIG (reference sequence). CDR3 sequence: CAWSRGGEGNTIYF. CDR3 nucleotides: TGTGCCTGGAGTCGGGGGGGCGAAGGAAACACCATATATTTT.

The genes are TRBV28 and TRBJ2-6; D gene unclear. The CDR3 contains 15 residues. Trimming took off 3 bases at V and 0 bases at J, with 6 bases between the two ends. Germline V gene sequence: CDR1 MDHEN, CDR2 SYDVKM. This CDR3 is CASSFVGSGANVLTF. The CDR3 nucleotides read TGTGCCAGCAGTTTTGTGGGCTCTGGGGCCAACGTCCTGACTTTC.

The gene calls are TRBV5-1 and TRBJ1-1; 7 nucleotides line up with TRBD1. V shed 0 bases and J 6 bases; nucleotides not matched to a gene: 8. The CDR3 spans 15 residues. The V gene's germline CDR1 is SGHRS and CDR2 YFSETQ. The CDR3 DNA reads TGCGCCAGCAGCTTGGAAGGGACAGCTCCTTCTGAAGCTTTCTTT. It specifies CASSLEGTAPSEAFF.